The 15 T cell receptor beta chains in this list originate from one sample, sequenced in a study of cytomegalovirus exposure and HLA in healthy donors. Profiled with immunoSEQ multiplex PCR; TCRdb holds only in-frame clones, not every one. The sample carries 200,000 to 250,000 clones, 70% to 90% recorded once. Specimen: PBMCs. These receptors originate from a young woman in good health and CMV-seronegative.

The CDR3 spells CAWRQSGEAFF. The CDR3 DNA is TGTGCCTGGAGACAGAGCGGTGAAGCTTTCTTT. The J gene is TRBJ1-1, the V gene TRBV30; D uncertain. Trimming cost V 3 bases and J 7 bases, with 9 bases left between them. CDR1 is GTSNPN and CDR2 is SVGIG in the germline V gene (reference sequence). The CDR3 runs 11 residues.

V gene TRBV5-1 combines with J gene TRBJ2-1; a weak D match, TRBD2 (6 bases). CDR1 is SGHRS, CDR2 YFSETQ, per germline. The V gene lost 4 bases and the J gene lost 0 bases, with 20 bases spanning the gap. CDR3 length equals 18 residues. CDR3 coding DNA: TGCGCCAGCAGCCCCTCTACTAGCTTCAGCAGCTCCTACAATGAGCAGTTCTTC. Its translation is CASSPSTSFSSSYNEQFF.

V gene TRBV11-2 combines with J gene TRBJ2-5; D not certain. Trimming left V 5 bases short and J 3 bases short, with 16 bases between. CDR1 is SGHAT and CDR2 is FQNNGV in the germline V gene. The CDR3 extends over 15 amino acids. DNA for the CDR3: TGTGCCAGCAGCCCTCGCTGGCTGGCAGAAGAGACCCAGTACTTC. Residues: CASSPRWLAEETQYF.

The chain uses TRBV9 and TRBJ2-3; D call uncertain. From germline, CDR1 is SGDLS and CDR2 YYNGEE. CDR3 length: 15 residues. The V gene lost 4 bases and the J gene lost 7 bases, with 19 bases spanning the gap. The CDR3 sequence: CASSPSWIASYTQYF. The CDR3 DNA is TGTGCCAGCAGCCCCAGTTGGATAGCATCATATACGCAGTATTTT.

This clone turned up a few times. The genes are TRBV5-1 and TRBJ2-5, with D unresolved. This CDR3 comprises 15 residues. Between the trimmed V and J ends, which lost 0 bases and 4 bases, there was a span of 13 bases. CDR1 and CDR2 (germline): SGHRS, YFSETQ. This chain's CDR3 is CASSLEGYARETQYF. The CDR3 coding sequence is TGCGCCAGCAGCTTGGAAGGGTATGCAAGAGAGACCCAGTACTTC.

The CDR3 is CASSGLGANVLTF. CDR3 nucleotides: TGTGCCAGCAGTGGGCTTGGGGCCAACGTCCTGACTTTC. The gene calls are TRBV27 and TRBJ2-6; D is uncertain. The CDR3 contains 13 residues. V shed 5 bases and J shed 3 bases, with 5 bases lying between them. The germline gives CDR1 MNHEY, CDR2 SMNVEV (reference sequence).

The rearrangement links TRBV5-6 to TRBJ2-7, with D possibly matching TRBD2 (6 bases). Germline-derived CDR1 and CDR2 are SGHDT and YYEEEE. Between the trimmed V and J ends, which lost 4 bases and 6 bases, there was a span of 17 bases. The CDR3 totals 14 residues. The CDR3 is CASSKGLFPGEQYF. The CDR3 DNA is TGTGCCAGCAGCAAGGGACTCTTTCCGGGCGAGCAGTACTTC.

The chain couples TRBV5-1 to TRBJ2-1, with a tentative D call TRBD1 (5 bases). The V end was cut by 4 bases, the J end by 4 bases, with 9 bases between. Germline CDR1 is SGHRS and CDR2 is YFSETQ. The length of the CDR3 is 13 residues. In DNA, the CDR3 is TGCGCCAGCAGCATGACAGAATACAATGAGCAGTTCTTC. Amino acid sequence: CASSMTEYNEQFF.

V is TRBV19 and J is TRBJ1-1; D may be TRBD1 (6 bases). V gave up 5 bases and J gave up 6 bases, with 13 bases separating them. The length of the CDR3 is 13 residues. Germline V CDR1 and CDR2: LNHDA, SQIVND (reference sequence). CDR3 sequence reads: CASSLGGDAEAFF. The CDR3, as DNA: TGTGCCAGTAGTCTGGGGGGCGACGCTGAAGCTTTCTTT.

V and J are TRBV30 and TRBJ1-1, with a tentative D call TRBD1 (6 bases). In germline, CDR1 is GTSNPN, CDR2 SVGIG (reference sequence). The CDR3 covers 13 residues. V was clipped by 4 bases and J by 7 bases, with 16 bases between them. This CDR3 reads CAWTGQGLVEAFF. As DNA, the CDR3 is TGTGCCTGGACGGGACAAGGACTAGTTGAAGCTTTCTTT.

The chain links TRBV10-2 to TRBJ2-7; D may be TRBD1 or TRBD2 (7 bases each). The CDR3 has 16 residues. V dropped 8 bases and J dropped 1 base, with 21 bases sitting between them. Germline CDR1 reads WSHSY; CDR2 reads SAAADI. Here the CDR3 reads CASGGPQGGGSYEQYF. The CDR3 DNA sequence: TGCGCCAGCGGTGGGCCCCAGGGGGGAGGGTCCTACGAGCAGTACTTC.

The chain employs TRBV27 and TRBJ2-3; 10 positions agree with TRBD1. Germline V gene lookup returns CDR1 MNHEY and CDR2 SMNVEV (reference sequence). The CDR3 is 19 amino acids. Unmatched junction bases numbered 10, after V lost 1 base and J lost 0 bases. CDR3: CASSLYRTGGLTSTDTQYF. In DNA, the CDR3 is TGTGCCAGCAGTTTATACCGGACAGGGGGACTCACTAGCACAGATACGCAGTATTTT.

This clone was detected only once. The genes are TRBV7-3 and TRBJ2-7; D perhaps matches TRBD1 (6 bases). Trimming took 0 bases from V and 7 from J, leaving 16 bases between them. This CDR3 is 15 amino acids long. The V gene's germline CDR1 is SGHTA and CDR2 FQGTGA. CDR3 in amino acids: CASSLTSTGKGEQYF. The CDR3 region has the DNA TGTGCCAGCAGCTTAACGAGTACAGGGAAAGGAGAGCAGTACTTC.

The chain uses TRBV30 and TRBJ2-3; maybe TRBD2 (5 bases). From germline, CDR1 is GTSNPN and CDR2 SVGIG (reference sequence). Trimming stripped 7 bases from V and 7 bases from J, with 18 bases between. CDR3 length: 13 amino acids. CDR3 sequence reads: CASSGDVSYTQYF. DNA of the CDR3: TGTGCCTCTTCCGGGGATGTTTCATATACGCAGTATTTT.

The chain links TRBV19 to TRBJ1-5; 8 bases are a match to TRBD1. Germline CDR1 reads LNHDA; CDR2 reads SQIVND (reference sequence). The CDR3 runs to 16 residues. Trimming took 5 bases from V and 9 from J; bases not matched to a gene: 15. CDR3 sequence reads: CASSSRHRQGIRPQHF. The CDR3 coding sequence is TGTGCCAGTAGTTCCCGACATCGACAGGGGATCCGGCCCCAGCATTTT. Full variable domain (outside the CDR3, taken from reference TRBV19 and TRBJ1-5): DGGITQSPKYLFRKEGQNVTLSCEQNLNHDAMYWYRQDPGQGLRLIYYSQIVNDFQKGDIAEGYSVSREKKESFPLTVTSAQKNPTAFYLCASSSRHRQGIRPQHFGDGTRLSIL.